The 26 T cell receptor beta chains presented below share a single source sample, sequenced in a study of blood T cells in healthy people across ages. Primers used in a second PCR of about 7 to 11 cycles were a sample-barcoded 5' primer and a J-beta primer mix. Using its own MiXCR run on the 5' RACE reads, TCRdb lists one record per CDR3 protein. This table has nearly 1 million distinct CDR3 sequences, roughly 50% appearing once. The sequenced sample consisted of blood. All receptors come from a woman aged 60-75 years in good health.

The genes are TRBV12-3 or TRBV12-4 and TRBJ2-7, with no clear D. The CDR3 spans 12 residues. Trimming shortened V by 3 bases and J by 6 bases, and 9 bases separated the two germline ends. CDR3 nucleotides: TGTGCCAGCAGTTTTGTAACTTCCGAGCAGTACTTC. Translation: CASSFVTSEQYF.

There are a few counts of this clonotype. This rearrangement joins TRBV20-1 to TRBJ2-7; TRBD2 agrees at 10 bases. Germline assignment: CDR1 DFQATT and CDR2 SNEGSKA (reference sequence). The J segment lost 2 bases and the V segment lost 5 bases, leaving 9 bases of the junction unmatched. The CDR3 contains 15 residues. The CDR3 loop reads CSAAKLAGRTYEQYF. The DNA for the CDR3 is TGCAGTGCTGCGAAACTAGCGGGAAGGACCTACGAGCAGTACTTC.

The chain employs TRBV4-3 and TRBJ2-1, with TRBD2 matching 8 bases. The V segment lost 1 base and the J segment 7 bases; nucleotides outside the gene matches: 12. The CDR3 is 17 amino acids. In germline, CDR1 is LGHNA, CDR2 YSLEER. CDR3 amino acids: CASSQGLGSGSSNEQFF. DNA of the CDR3: TGCGCCAGCAGCCAAGGCTTGGGAAGCGGGAGTTCGAATGAGCAGTTCTTC.

The gene calls are TRBV4-1 and TRBJ2-5; D perhaps matches TRBD2 (5 bases). Per the germline V gene, CDR1 is MGHRA and CDR2 is YSYEKL. This CDR3 has 14 amino acids. The V gene lost 1 base and the J gene lost 11 bases, with 17 bases spanning the gap. For the CDR3, the DNA is TGCGCCAGCAGCCAAGGACTAATTTATCTTGGGCAGTACTTC. It is translated as CASSQGLIYLGQYF.

This rearrangement joins TRBV5-1 to TRBJ2-1; D could derive from TRBD1 or TRBD2 (6 bases each). CDR1 is SGHRS and CDR2 is YFSETQ in the germline V gene. The CDR3 is made up of 15 amino acids. V lost 0 bases and J 5 bases, leaving 12 bases between the germline ends. CDR3 coding DNA: TGCGCCAGCAGCTTGGGGGGGGACATCAACAATGAGCAGTTCTTC. Translating it yields CASSLGGDINNEQFF.

This clonotype has just a few counts. The J gene is TRBJ2-7, the V gene TRBV28; the D gene is possibly TRBD1 (5 bases). Germline V gives CDR1 MDHEN, CDR2 SYDVKM. V shed 6 bases and J shed 5 bases, with 26 bases lying between them. The CDR3 is made up of 17 amino acids. The CDR3 nucleotides read TGTGCCAGCAGCACCGACCAGACAGAGGTAGTGGTAGACGAGCAGTACTTC. The encoded protein is CASSTDQTEVVVDEQYF.

The CDR3 region is CSASRASGTTYEQYF. CDR3 coding DNA: TGCAGTGCTAGCCGGGCTAGCGGAACTACCTACGAGCAGTACTTC. The chain carries TRBV20-1 and TRBJ2-7; 7 bases are a match to TRBD2. The CDR3 runs to 15 residues. J gave up 2 bases and V 3 bases, and 10 bases lay outside the gene matches. Germline V gene sequence: CDR1 DFQATT, CDR2 SNEGSKA (reference sequence).

The DNA for the CDR3 is TGTGCCAGCAGTTGGAGAGTGGTTCCGGGGGGGTCCTACGAGCAGTACTTC. It codes for CASSWRVVPGGSYEQYF. The chain employs TRBV12-3 or TRBV12-4 and TRBJ2-7; 8 bases line up with TRBD2. This CDR3 is 17 amino acids long. Germline trimming cut 4 bases from V and 1 base from J; bases unmatched to any gene: 12.

This rearrangement joins TRBV3-1 to TRBJ1-3; 7 bases map to TRBD1. Germline V gives CDR1 LGHDT, CDR2 YNNKEL (reference sequence). V was clipped by 4 bases and J by 0 bases; unmatched bases: 9. The CDR3 has 17 amino acids. The CDR3 here is CASSRGTVGASGNTIYF. The CDR3 DNA reads as TGTGCCAGCAGCCGCGGGACAGTTGGAGCCTCTGGAAACACCATATATTTT. The variable domain in full, completed from reference TRBV3-1 and TRBJ1-3, reads DTAVSQTPKYLVTQMGNDKSIKCEQNLGHDTMYWYKQDSKKFLKIMFSYNNKELIINETVPNRFSPKSPDKAHLNLHINSLELGDSAVYFCASSRGTVGASGNTIYFGEGSWLTVV.

The rearrangement links TRBV10-3 to TRBJ2-6, with D perhaps being TRBD1 or TRBD2 (7 bases each). V lost 9 bases to trimming and J lost 0 bases, with 21 bases between them. Germline V gives CDR1 ENHRY, CDR2 SYGVKD. The CDR3 sequence is 18 residues long. The CDR3 DNA follows: TGTGCCATAGGGGGGAGGGACAGTTCAACCTCTGGGGCCAACGTCCTGACTTTC. It encodes CAIGGRDSSTSGANVLTF.

This chain joins TRBV7-7 and TRBJ2-6, with 7 nucleotides matching TRBD1. V was clipped by 4 bases and J by 2 bases; unmatched bases: 8. The CDR3 totals 17 residues. Germline-derived CDR1 and CDR2 are SSHAT and FNYEAQ (reference sequence). The CDR3 region is CASSSLPQGTGANVLTF. CDR3 coding DNA: TGTGCCAGCAGCTCCCTCCCACAGGGGACTGGGGCCAACGTCCTGACTTTC.

J is TRBJ2-5 and V is TRBV5-4; TRBD2 agrees at 7 bases. Losses at the gene ends were 3 bases for V and 5 bases for J; bases not matched to a gene: 7. The germline gives CDR1 SGHNT, CDR2 YYREEE (reference sequence). The CDR3 extends over 14 amino acids. CDR3 nucleotides: TGTGCCAGCAGCTCCTATACTAGCGACGAGACCCAGTACTTC. Encoded protein: CASSSYTSDETQYF.

The rearrangement uses TRBV4-1 and TRBJ2-7; D not certain. The CDR3 spans 14 residues. Per germline, CDR1 MGHRA and CDR2 YSYEKL. V lost 1 base to trimming and J lost 3 bases, with 10 bases between them. CDR3 protein: CASSQAPGGYEQYF. CDR3 in DNA: TGCGCCAGCAGCCAAGCCCCAGGCGGCTACGAGCAGTACTTC.

V and J are TRBV7-6 and TRBJ2-5; a possible D gene is TRBD2 (6 bases). Germline V gene sequence: CDR1 SGHVS, CDR2 FNYEAQ. V was trimmed by 5 bases and J by 1 base, leaving 14 bases between them. The CDR3 loop spans 15 amino acids. CDR3 in DNA: TGTGCCAGCAGCCGTCGTCTAGCGAGCCAAGAGACCCAGTACTTC. It codes for CASSRRLASQETQYF.

This clonotype has a handful of counts. This chain joins TRBV29-1 and TRBJ2-7; D call uncertain. V was pared by 4 bases and J by 6 bases, with 7 bases between. The germline V gene has CDR1 SQVTM and CDR2 ANQGSEA. The CDR3 runs 10 residues. In DNA form, the CDR3 reads TGCAGCGTTGTCCAGAGCGAGCAGTACTTC. Amino acids: CSVVQSEQYF.

The J gene is TRBJ2-1, the V gene TRBV7-3; no clear D. Trimming shortened V by 0 bases and J by 7 bases, and 7 bases separated the two germline ends. Germline V CDR1 and CDR2: SGHTA, FQGTGA. This CDR3 region has 13 residues. In DNA, the CDR3 is TGTGCCAGCAGCTTAACAAGGATTAATGAGCAGTTCTTC. Its protein product is CASSLTRINEQFF.

This chain connects TRBV6-5 to TRBJ2-3; D is perhaps TRBD1 (7 bases). Per germline, CDR1 MNHEY and CDR2 SVGAGI. Deletions cut 0 bases from V and 1 base from J, with 11 bases between. This CDR3 has 16 amino acids. The CDR3 nucleotides are TGTGCCAGCAGTTACTCCGGAGGGACAGGCACAGATACGCAGTATTTT. It yields the protein CASSYSGGTGTDTQYF.

The rearrangement uses TRBV5-1 and TRBJ2-5; D is possibly TRBD2 (6 bases). The CDR3 totals 15 residues. Trimming removed 0 bases at V and 2 bases at J, with 11 bases between. Looked up from germline, CDR1 is SGHRS and CDR2 is YFSETQ. The CDR3 DNA follows: TGCGCCAGCAGCTTGGGGGAGGTTTGGCAAGAGACCCAGTACTTC. The encoded protein is CASSLGEVWQETQYF.

This clonotype was seen a handful of times. This chain connects TRBV7-9 to TRBJ1-1; TRBD1 agrees at 10 bases. Germline CDR1 reads SEHNR; CDR2 reads FQNEAQ (reference sequence). CDR3 length: 16 amino acids. V gave up 5 bases and J gave up 6 bases; unmatched junction bases: 12. The CDR3 region has the DNA TGTGCCAGCAGCCGTTCCGGGACAGGGGAAACCCCTGAAGCTTTCTTT. It translates to CASSRSGTGETPEAFF.

The chain recombines TRBV12-3 or TRBV12-4 with TRBJ2-4, with TRBD1 matching 7 bases. This CDR3 contains 15 residues. Trimming at V came to 6 bases and at J to 5 bases, leaving 10 bases not matched to a gene. CDR3 residues: CASSSGQESQNIQYF. The CDR3 DNA reads TGTGCCAGCAGCTCCGGACAGGAAAGTCAAAACATTCAGTACTTC.

This clonotype turned up a few times. The chain is built from TRBV28 and TRBJ2-5; 8 positions match TRBD1. CDR1 is MDHEN and CDR2 is SYDVKM in the germline V gene. With 3 bases clipped from V and 11 bases from J, the junction kept 8 bases outside the gene matches. The CDR3 length is 13 residues. CDR3 in amino acids: CASSFQGASEQYF. As DNA, the CDR3 is TGTGCCAGCAGTTTTCAGGGGGCGTCAGAGCAGTACTTC. The full variable domain, in which reference TRBV28 and TRBJ2-5 provide the parts outside the CDR3, is DVKVTQSSRYLVKRTGEKVFLECVQDMDHENMFWYRQDPGLGLRLIYFSYDVKMKEKGDIPEGYSVSREKKERFSLILESASTNQTSMYLCASSFQGASEQYFGPGTRLLVL.

This clonotype was seen only a few times. The chain links TRBV29-1 to TRBJ1-1; 9 positions agree with TRBD1. The CDR3 is 13 residues long. CDR1 is SQVTM and CDR2 is ANQGSEA in the germline V gene. Trimming at V came to 6 bases and at J to 4 bases, leaving 6 bases not matched to a gene. CDR3 bases: TGCAGCGTCGCGGACAGGGGCCGCACTGAAGCTTTCTTT. Amino acids: CSVADRGRTEAFF. The variable domain in full, completed from reference TRBV29-1 and TRBJ1-1, reads SAVISQKPSRDICQRGTSLTIQCQVDSQVTMMFWYRQQPGQSLTLIATANQGSEATYESGFVIDKFPISRPNLTFSTLTVSNMSPEDSSIYLCSVADRGRTEAFFGQGTRLTVV.

This clonotype was observed a handful of times. In DNA form, the CDR3 reads TGTGCCAGCAGTTTACCCCGGGGCTCTGGGGCCAACGTCCTGACTTTC. This encodes CASSLPRGSGANVLTF. The rearrangement uses TRBV28 and TRBJ2-6, with D possibly TRBD2 on 5 matching bases. The germline V gene encodes CDR1 MDHEN and CDR2 SYDVKM. The V and J ends lost 2 bases and 0 bases respectively, with 8 bases between them. This CDR3 contains 16 residues. Filled out from reference TRBV28 and TRBJ2-6, the complete variable domain reads DVKVTQSSRYLVKRTGEKVFLECVQDMDHENMFWYRQDPGLGLRLIYFSYDVKMKEKGDIPEGYSVSREKKERFSLILESASTNQTSMYLCASSLPRGSGANVLTFGAGSRLTVL.

The J gene is TRBJ2-1, the V gene TRBV5-1; a weak D match, TRBD2 (5 bases). V was shortened by 4 bases and J by 1 base, with 15 bases between the two germline ends. The CDR3 runs to 16 residues. Germline V CDR1 and CDR2: SGHRS, YFSETQ. This chain's CDR3 is CASSVKPSTSYNEQFF. The CDR3 DNA reads as TGCGCCAGCAGCGTAAAGCCTAGCACGTCCTACAATGAGCAGTTCTTC.

This clonotype was counted a few times. This chain uses TRBV12-3 or TRBV12-4 with TRBJ2-3; weak D call: TRBD1 (6 bases). The CDR3 has 13 amino acids. V gave up 6 bases and J gave up 3 bases, with 10 bases separating them. The CDR3 protein is CASSFQGTDTQYF. In nucleotides, the CDR3 is TGTGCCAGCAGCTTCCAGGGGACAGATACGCAGTATTTT.

V usage is TRBV20-1 and J usage is TRBJ1-5; D is possibly TRBD1 (5 bases). The CDR3 is 14 residues long. V shed 0 bases and J shed 7 bases, with 13 bases lying between them. CDR1 and CDR2 (germline): DFQATT, SNEGSKA (reference sequence). CDR3 residues: CSARDFQAGQPQHF. In DNA, the CDR3 is TGCAGTGCTAGAGATTTCCAGGCAGGGCAGCCCCAGCATTTT.